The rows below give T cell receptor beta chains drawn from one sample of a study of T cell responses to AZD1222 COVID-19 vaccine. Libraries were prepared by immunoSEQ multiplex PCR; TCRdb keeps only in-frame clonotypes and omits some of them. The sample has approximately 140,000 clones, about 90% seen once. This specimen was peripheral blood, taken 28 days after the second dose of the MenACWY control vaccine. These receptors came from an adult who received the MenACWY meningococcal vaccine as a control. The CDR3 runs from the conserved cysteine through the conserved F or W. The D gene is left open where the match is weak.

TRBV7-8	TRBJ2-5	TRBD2	TGTGCCAGCAGCGTGACTAGCGGTAAAGGAGAGACCCAGTACTTC	CASSVTSGKGETQYF
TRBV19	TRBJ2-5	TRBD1	TGTGCCAGTAGTTGGACAGGGGATCGAGAGACCCAGTACTTC	CASSWTGDRETQYF
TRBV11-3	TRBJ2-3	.	TGTGCCAGCAGCTTGCGCGTCACAGATACGCAGTATTTT	CASSLRVTDTQYF
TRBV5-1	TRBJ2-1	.	TGCGCCAGCAGCCCACTAGCTTTCGGTGAGCAGTTCTTC	CASSPLAFGEQFF
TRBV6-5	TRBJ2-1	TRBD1	TGTGCCAGCAGGGCCGGGACAGGGGGCAATGAGCAGTTCTTC	CASRAGTGGNEQFF
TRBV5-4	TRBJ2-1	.	TGTGCCAGCAGCTTGAGTGGGCCCTACAATGAGCAGTTCTTC	CASSLSGPYNEQFF
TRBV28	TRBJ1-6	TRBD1	TGTGCCAGCAAAATCTCAGGGGGTCGGTCACCCCTCCACTTT	CASKISGGRSPLHF
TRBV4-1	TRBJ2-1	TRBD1	TGCGCCAGCAGCCAAGAGCTTACAGGGGGGAGAGGCAATGAGCAGTTCTTC	CASSQELTGGRGNEQFF
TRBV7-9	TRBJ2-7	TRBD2	TGTGCCAGCAGCTCGGGGACTAAAAACTACGAGCAGTACTTC	CASSSGTKNYEQYF
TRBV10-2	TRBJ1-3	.	TGCGCCAGCAGGGAACTGAGGAGCTCTGGAAACACCATATATTTT	CASRELRSSGNTIYF
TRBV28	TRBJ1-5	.	TGTGCCAGCCACGATCAGCCCCAGCATTTT	CASHDQPQHF
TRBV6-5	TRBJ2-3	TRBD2	TGTGCCAGCAGTTACTTCGGGAGGGACACAGATACGCAGTATTTT	CASSYFGRDTDTQYF
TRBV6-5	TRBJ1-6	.	TGTGCCAGCAGCCCCGCGACGGGTTCACCCCTCCACTTT	CASSPATGSPLHF
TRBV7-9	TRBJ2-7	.	TGTGCCAGCACCGACAGAGGCGAGCAGTACTTC	CASTDRGEQYF
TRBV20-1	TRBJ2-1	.	TGCAGTGCTAGTTCGATGGGCAGGAGCTCCTACAATGAGCAGTTCTTC	CSASSMGRSSYNEQFF
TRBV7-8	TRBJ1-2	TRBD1	TGTGCCAGCAGCCCCGGGACAGGGGGCTATGGCTACACCTTC	CASSPGTGGYGYTF
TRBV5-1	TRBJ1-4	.	TGCGCCAGCAGCTTGGGTGGCAACTGGCCCGAAAAACTGTTTTTT	CASSLGGNWPEKLFF
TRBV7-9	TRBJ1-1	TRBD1	TGTGCCAGCAGCCATTGGACAGGAGCGAACACTGAAGCTTTCTTT	CASSHWTGANTEAFF
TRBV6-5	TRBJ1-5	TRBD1	TGTGCCAGCAGCAGGGGACAGCACAATCAGCCCCAGCATTTT	CASSRGQHNQPQHF
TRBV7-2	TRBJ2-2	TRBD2	TGTGCCAGCAGCTTAAGCGGGGCGGACACCGGGGAGCTGTTTTTT	CASSLSGADTGELFF
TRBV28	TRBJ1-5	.	TGTGCCAGCACGGGGACACTCTATCAGCCCCAGCATTTT	CASTGTLYQPQHF
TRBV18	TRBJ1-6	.	TGTGCCAGCTCACCTACCAGCGGGCTAGACCATTCACCCCTCCACTTT	CASSPTSGLDHSPLHF
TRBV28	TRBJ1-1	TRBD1	TGTGCCAGCAGTTTCAGGGGACAGGGGGGCACTGAAGCTTTCTTT	CASSFRGQGGTEAFF
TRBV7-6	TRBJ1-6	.	TGTGCCAGCAGCTTCCGGTCCGGGGCCGGTAATTCACCCCTCCACTTT	CASSFRSGAGNSPLHF
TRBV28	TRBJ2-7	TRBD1	TGTGCCAGCAGTTTAAGGACAGGGATATCCTACGAGCAGTACTTC	CASSLRTGISYEQYF
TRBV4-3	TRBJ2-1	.	TGCGCCAGCAGCCAAGATGTGCAGATTTACAATGAGCAGTTCTTC	CASSQDVQIYNEQFF
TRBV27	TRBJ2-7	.	TGTGCCAGCGGATCTGGAGGAACCTACGAGCAGTACTTC	CASGSGGTYEQYF
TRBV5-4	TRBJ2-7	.	TGTGCCAGCAGCTGGGACGGGACCTACGAGCAGTACTTC	CASSWDGTYEQYF
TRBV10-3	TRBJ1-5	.	TGTGCCATCAGTAGTGGCAGGAGCAATCAGCCCCAGCATTTT	CAISSGRSNQPQHF
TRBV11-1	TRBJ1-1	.	TGTGCCAGCAGCTCAGGGGATTGGGTGCACACTGAAGCTTTCTTT	CASSSGDWVHTEAFF